This TCR beta chain was captured in a study of shared clonotypes between healthy human individuals. On this clone itself: Its antigen remains unidentified.

Assay execution took place at the deep level. The repertoire was sequenced with immunoSEQ multiplex PCR; TCRdb's copy has only in-frame clones and lacks some. The table includes 2 million to 2.5 million clones, 85% to 95% detected once. Nashville, Tennessee was home to all donors, each a Caucasian adult. Study-wide results and limits: An effect of sequencing depth on clonotype sharing among donors was expected.

V lost 7 bases to trimming and J lost 4 bases, with 20 bases between them. In germline, CDR1 is LNHDA, CDR2 SQIVND (reference sequence). The CDR3 covers 16 residues. This chain connects TRBV19 to TRBJ1-5; tentative D call: TRBD1 (6 bases). This TCR was recovered from a man aged 18 to 30 in good health. The material sequenced was naive CD4+ T cells sorted from blood. Noted subset: CD45RA+ positively selected. CDR3 loop: CASTYSPGTRNQPQHF. CDR3 nucleotide sequence: TGTGCCAGTACATACTCGCCTGGGACACGGAATCAGCCCCAGCATTTT.